This T cell receptor (beta chain) appears in the sequencing data of a study of T cell changes during pregnancy in multiple sclerosis. Concerning this clone: A far more abundant clone sits one base away, making this likely a read error.

Germline-derived CDR1 and CDR2 are SGDLS and YYNGEE. The CDR3 length is 15 residues. The J segment lost 4 bases and the V segment lost 3 bases, leaving 3 bases of the junction unmatched. Libraries were prepared by immunoSEQ multiplex PCR; TCRdb keeps only in-frame clonotypes and omits some of them. The table records more than 25,000 clones, around 89% of them present only once. The chain has TRBV9 and TRBJ2-3; 12 bases line up with TRBD2. Sequences were derived from CD8+ T cells from peripheral blood mononuclear cells, sampled in the third trimester of pregnancy. The clonotype originates from a female donor with multiple sclerosis, enrolled in a pregnancy study. The CDR3 coding sequence is TGTGCCAGCAGCGCTAGCGGGAGGGGGGCAGATACGCAGTATTTT. Translating gives CASSASGRGADTQYF.